These 4 T cell receptor beta chains were sequenced from one sample in a study of T cell repertoires in cytomegalovirus infection. TCRdb re-analysed the reads in MiXCR, keeping a single row per CDR3 protein. The sample includes fewer than 900,000 distinct CDR3 sequences, 25% to 30% of them seen just once. No antigens are known for them. Sequencing used cultured CD8+ T cells from PBMCs, obtained from culture after CMV antigen stimulation. The receptors stem from a human donor in good health (CMV status not recorded). Some clones in this sample may be carry-over from other donors' samples.

The chain has TRBV12-3 or TRBV12-4 and TRBJ2-7; D not resolved. CDR3 length equals 12 residues. V was shortened by 5 bases and J by 6 bases, with 11 bases between the two germline ends. The DNA for the CDR3 is TGTGCCAGCAGTCTGTCGTCAGTCGAGCAGTACTTC. It encodes CASSLSSVEQYF.

This clonotype was counted a few times. V usage is TRBV27 and J usage is TRBJ1-2; the match to TRBD1 covers 7 bases. The germline CDR1 and CDR2 sequences are MNHEY and SMNVEV (reference sequence). V dropped 5 bases and J dropped 4; count of bases not matched to a gene: 7. There are 14 residues in the CDR3. The CDR3 DNA reads as TGTGCCAGCAGTGATTCGACAGGGCTCTATGGCTACACCTTC. Encoded protein: CASSDSTGLYGYTF.

There are a few counts of this clonotype. J is TRBJ1-5 and V is TRBV5-5, with D perhaps TRBD1 (5 bases). Trimming cost V 5 bases and J 1 base, with 13 bases left between them. Germline V gives CDR1 SGHKS, CDR2 YYEKEE (reference sequence). The CDR3 loop spans 15 amino acids. The CDR3 sequence: CASSYQGRSNQPQHF. Written as DNA, the CDR3 is TGTGCCAGCAGTTACCAGGGAAGAAGCAATCAGCCCCAGCATTTT.

There are a few counts of this clonotype. The J gene is TRBJ1-6, the V gene TRBV12-3 or TRBV12-4, with 8 bases fitting TRBD1. The CDR3 sequence is 16 residues long. The V gene end was trimmed by 7 bases and the J gene end by 2 bases; junction bases not matched to a gene: 7. The CDR3: CASTRQGRAYNSPLHF. CDR3 coding DNA: TGTGCCAGCACCCGACAGGGGCGCGCCTATAATTCACCCCTCCACTTT.